This TCR beta chain was identified in a study of T-cell memory formation after mild COVID-19. Study at large: TCR clusters were largely donor specific.

TCRdb analysed the 5' RACE reads with MiXCR anew, one entry per CDR3 protein. This table holds 10,000 to 15,000 distinct CDR3 sequences, roughly 14% found once. Study-wide points: Memory sampled before infection contained some responding clones, suggesting cross-reactive memory joined.

Germline loops: CDR1 SGHTA, CDR2 FQGNSA. With 6 bases clipped from V and 3 bases from J, the junction kept 10 bases outside the gene matches. This CDR3 is 17 amino acids long. This clonotype was detected many times. What it binds is not known. The sample consisted of PBMCs or a T cell subset sorted from them (not recorded which). The chain combines TRBV7-2 with TRBJ2-7; 14 positions match TRBD2. The receptor's source is a man between 18 and 35 years old who had mild COVID-19 (a few samples of this study predate the infection). Cell type and time point are not known. In DNA, the CDR3 is TGTGCCAGCAGAAAAGGACTAGCGGGGGGCGAATTCTACGAGCAGTACTTC. This gives the protein CASRKGLAGGEFYEQYF.